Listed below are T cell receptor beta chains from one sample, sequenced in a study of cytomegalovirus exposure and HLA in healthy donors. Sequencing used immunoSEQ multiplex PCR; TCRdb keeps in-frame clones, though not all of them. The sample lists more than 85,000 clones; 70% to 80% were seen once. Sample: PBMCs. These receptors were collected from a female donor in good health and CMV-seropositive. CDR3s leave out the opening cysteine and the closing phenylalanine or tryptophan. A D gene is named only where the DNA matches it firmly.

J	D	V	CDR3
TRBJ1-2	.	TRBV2	ASSSTGNYGYT
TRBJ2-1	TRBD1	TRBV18	ASSPSGQGWSEQF
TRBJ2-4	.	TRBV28	ASRTQGPIAKNIQY
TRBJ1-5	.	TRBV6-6	ASHIAGSSNQPQH
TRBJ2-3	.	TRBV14	ASSQDFPRGRTDTQY
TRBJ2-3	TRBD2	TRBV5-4	ASSFGTSGGTDTQY
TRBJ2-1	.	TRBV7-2	ASSSPGPNEQF
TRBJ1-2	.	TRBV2	ASSSGVHGYT
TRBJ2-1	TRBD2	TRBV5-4	ASSLYRGGGRGRNEQF
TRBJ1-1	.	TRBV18	ASSPGPGNEAF
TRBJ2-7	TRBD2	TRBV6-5	ASSKGLAGSYEQY
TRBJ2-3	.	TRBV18	ASSPEVDTQY
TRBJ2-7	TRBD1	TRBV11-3	ASSPKDRDEQY
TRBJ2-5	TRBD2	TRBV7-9	ASSPTPRGVQETQY
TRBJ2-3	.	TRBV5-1	ASSLGMASGTDTQY
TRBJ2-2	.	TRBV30	AWTRVAENTGELF
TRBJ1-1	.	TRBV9	ASSVDQRMNTEAF
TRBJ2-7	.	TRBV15	ATSREGGSGYEQY
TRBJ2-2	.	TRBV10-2	ASNVVRATGELF
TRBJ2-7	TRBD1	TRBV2	ASSEKQGALYEQY
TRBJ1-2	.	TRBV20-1	SAKLGYT
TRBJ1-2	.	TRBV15	ATSVQGWHGYT
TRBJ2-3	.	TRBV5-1	ASLRKEGDTQY
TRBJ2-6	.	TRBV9	ASSVGAGANGLT
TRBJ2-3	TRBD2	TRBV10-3	AISVPAGLAGIGADTQY
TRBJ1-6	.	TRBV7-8	ASSPQLSSYNSPLH
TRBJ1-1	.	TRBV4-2	ASSPPRLTEAF
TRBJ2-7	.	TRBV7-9	SSSRHTQGWGYEQY
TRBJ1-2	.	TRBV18	ASSPKPTEPKGGYT
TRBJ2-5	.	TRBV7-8	ASSLVYWETQY
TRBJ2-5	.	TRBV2	ASSEAGADMETQY
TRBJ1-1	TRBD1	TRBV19	ASSGTGGRGTEAF
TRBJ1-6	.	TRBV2	ASTARANSPLH
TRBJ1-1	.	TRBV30	AWEPGLGTEAF
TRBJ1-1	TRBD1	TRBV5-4	ASGTAPNTEAF
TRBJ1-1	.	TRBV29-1	SVVPRTAMNTEAF
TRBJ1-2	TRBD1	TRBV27	ASSLSGTVYGYT
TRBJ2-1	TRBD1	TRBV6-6	ASRSTGGIYNEQF
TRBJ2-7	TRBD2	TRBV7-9	ASSLLAGGSYEQY
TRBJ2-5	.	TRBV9	ASSVSPVQETQY
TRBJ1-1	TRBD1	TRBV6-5	ASSSRGQGRTEAF
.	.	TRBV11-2	ASSLGAYEQY
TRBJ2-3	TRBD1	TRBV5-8	ASSNPGGPTDTQY
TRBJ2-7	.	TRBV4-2	ASSQELVSYEQY
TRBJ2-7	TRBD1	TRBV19	ASSSNRGREQY
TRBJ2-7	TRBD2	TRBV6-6	ASSYSGTSGYEQY
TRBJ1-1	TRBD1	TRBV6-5	ASRLTGGNTEAF
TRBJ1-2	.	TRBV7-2	ASSLARENYGYT
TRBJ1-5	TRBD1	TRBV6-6	ASSPRQGSEPQH
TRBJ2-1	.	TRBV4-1	ASSPREAANNEQF
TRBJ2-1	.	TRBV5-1	ASSTRGLPSGNEQF
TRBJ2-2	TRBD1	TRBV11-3	ASSLDRGRTGATGELF
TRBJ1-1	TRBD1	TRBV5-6	ASSYKTGTGNTEAF
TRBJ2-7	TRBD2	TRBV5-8	ASSLLAGGNEQY